The clone carrying this TCR beta chain came up a few times. These data are taken from a study of blood T cell repertoires in COVID-19. Turning to the study itself: Acute and convalescent COVID-19 samples came from the United States, Italy and Spain. In each case, the material was cDNA or gDNA derived from T cells, B-cell-depleted T cells, or PBMCs.

The CDR3 extends over 14 amino acids. From germline, CDR1 is LGHDT and CDR2 YNNKEL (reference sequence). With 6 bases clipped from V and 1 base from J, the junction kept 3 bases outside the gene matches. Original analysis: The authors estimated nucleated cell counts from reference gene primer amplification. Generated by immunoSEQ multiplex PCR, the TCRdb table keeps only in-frame clones and is missing some. The D gene and trimming were derived from the DNA, and the V and J assignments and clone size from that table. The sample carries around 30,000 clones, 70% to 90% recorded once. Source material: peripheral blood. The V gene is TRBV3-1 (or the pseudogene TRBV3-2), the J gene TRBJ1-5; 7 bases are shared with TRBD1. The TCR was taken from a woman older than 75 with active or convalescent COVID-19. CDR3 amino acids: CASSWTGSNQPQHF. In DNA form, the CDR3 reads TGTGCCAGCAGTTGGACAGGAAGCAATCAGCCCCAGCATTTT.